This T cell receptor (beta chain) was sequenced in a study of shared clonotypes between healthy human individuals. This CDR3 comprises 17 residues. In germline, CDR1 is SEHNR, CDR2 FQNEAQ (reference sequence). Trimming cost V 0 bases and J 0 bases, with 14 bases left between them. The protocol was immunoSEQ multiplex PCR, while the TCRdb copy is restricted to in-frame clones and leaves out a portion. The table records roughly 1,600,000 clones, around 98.5% of them present only once. This receptor was taken from a man aged 25 to 40 in good health. The sequencing sample was made of naive CD4+ T cells sorted from blood. Subset specified: CD45RA+ positively selected. The rearrangement uses TRBV7-9 and TRBJ1-1; TRBD1 might be the D (5 bases). CDR3 amino acids: CASSLADRDGLNTEAFF. CDR3 bases: TGTGCCAGCAGCTTAGCTGACAGAGATGGGTTGAACACTGAAGCTTTCTTT.